Below, 24 T cell receptor beta chains from the same sample are listed, as sequenced in a study of T cell repertoires in cytomegalovirus infection. One entry per CDR3 protein results from TCRdb running MiXCR on the reads. The table records approximately 110,000 distinct CDR3 sequences, around 31% of them present only once. Their specific antigens are unknown. The input for sequencing was CD8+ T cells from cultured PBMCs, taken from culture after CMV antigen stimulation. These receptors were obtained from a human donor in good health (CMV status not recorded). Some clones in this sample may be carry-over from other donors' samples.

The chain carries TRBV5-1 and TRBJ2-5; 7 bases are a match to TRBD1. Trimming at V came to 0 bases and at J to 2 bases, leaving 7 bases not matched to a gene. CDR1 and CDR2 from the germline V gene are SGHRS and YFSETQ. CDR3 length equals 16 residues. The chain's CDR3 is CASSLAWTGPQETQYF. In DNA form, the CDR3 reads TGCGCCAGCAGCTTGGCCTGGACAGGCCCGCAAGAGACCCAGTACTTC. Combining the CDR3 with reference TRBV5-1 and TRBJ2-5 gives the whole variable domain KAGVTQTPRYLIKTRGQQVTLSCSPISGHRSVSWYQQTPGQGLQFLFEYFSETQRNKGNFPGRFSGRQFSNSRSEMNVSTLELGDSALYLCASSLAWTGPQETQYFGPGTRLLVL.

The CDR3 DNA follows: TGTGCCAGTAGTATATTAGGGGGGGCGGAGATCGAAGAAGCTTTCTTT. Amino acids: CASSILGGAEIEEAFF. This chain connects TRBV19 to TRBJ1-1; the D gene is possibly TRBD1 (6 bases). The CDR3 runs 16 residues. Germline CDR1 LNHDA, CDR2 SQIVND (reference sequence). Trimming took 2 bases from V and 8 from J, leaving 21 bases between them.

The chain has TRBV6-2 or TRBV6-3 and TRBJ2-1; 7 nucleotides match TRBD2. The V and J ends lost 6 bases and 4 bases, in that order; junction bases with no gene match: 6. The germline CDR1 and CDR2 sequences are MNHEY and SVGEGT. The CDR3 extends over 14 amino acids. CDR3 amino acids: CASSRRGDYNEQFF. The CDR3 DNA reads TGTGCCAGCAGCCGCCGGGGGGATTACAATGAGCAGTTCTTC.

The CDR3 sequence is CASSFSSYTEAFF. The DNA for the CDR3 is TGTGCCAGCAGTTTCTCATCGTATACTGAAGCTTTCTTT. The rearrangement links TRBV27 to TRBJ1-1; D remains ambiguous. Per germline, CDR1 MNHEY and CDR2 SMNVEV (reference sequence). With 3 bases removed from V and 5 bases from J, the gap between germline ends came to 10 bases. This CDR3 is built from 13 residues.

This clonotype was seen only a few times. V usage is TRBV4-3 and J usage is TRBJ1-1, with no clear D. The CDR3 has 13 amino acids. CDR1 and CDR2 (germline): LGHNA, YSLEER. Trimming stripped 1 base from V and 4 bases from J, with 7 bases between. Here the CDR3 reads CASSQVRGTEAFF. CDR3 nucleotides: TGCGCCAGCAGCCAAGTTCGGGGCACTGAAGCTTTCTTT.

The J gene is TRBJ1-1, the V gene TRBV25-1, with D unresolved. CDR3 length equals 14 residues. V lost 0 bases and J lost 4, with 9 bases in between. CDR1 and CDR2 from the germline V gene are MGHDK and SYGVNS. The CDR3, as DNA: TGTGCCAGCAGTGAATATGGCGGTGGCACTGAAGCTTTCTTT. As protein: CASSEYGGGTEAFF. The complete variable domain, with remaining parts taken from reference TRBV25-1 and TRBJ1-1, reads EADIYQTPRYLVIGTGKKITLECSQTMGHDKMYWYQQDPGMELHLIHYSYGVNSTEKGDLSSESTVSRIRTEHFPLTLESARPSHTSQYLCASSEYGGGTEAFFGQGTRLTVV.

This clonotype was detected ten times or more. The V call is TRBV5-6, the J call TRBJ1-4, with D possibly TRBD1 on 6 matching bases. The V end was cut by 4 bases, the J end by 3 bases, with 16 bases between. Per germline, CDR1 SGHDT and CDR2 YYEEEE. This CDR3 has 16 amino acids. CDR3 amino acids: CASSQGTGIANEKLFF. The DNA for the CDR3 is TGTGCCAGCAGCCAGGGAACAGGGATAGCTAATGAAAAACTGTTTTTT.

The CDR3 DNA sequence: TGTGCCAGCAGTTACTCCGTGGGGGGCACTGAAGCTTTCTTT. Its translation: CASSYSVGGTEAFF. The chain carries TRBV6-2 or TRBV6-3 and TRBJ1-1; D may be TRBD1 (5 bases). CDR1 and CDR2 (germline): MNHEY, SVGEGT. The CDR3 is 14 residues long. Trimming pared 0 bases from V and 4 bases from J, leaving 9 bases between.

The table lists this clonotype with a few counts. The gene calls are TRBV4-3 and TRBJ2-7; 7 bases line up with TRBD1. Per germline, CDR1 LGHNA and CDR2 YSLEER. The CDR3 is 14 amino acids. With V trimmed by 1 base and J by 0 bases, 0 bases remained unmatched. In DNA, the CDR3 is TGCGCCAGCAGCCAAGGACAGGGCTCCTACGAGCAGTACTTC. Protein sequence: CASSQGQGSYEQYF.

The rearrangement links TRBV2 to TRBJ2-3; TRBD1 agrees at 7 bases. Germline V gene lookup returns CDR1 SNHLY and CDR2 FYNNEI. The CDR3 sequence is 15 residues long. V shed 1 base, J shed 0 bases, and the junction held 1 base outside the gene matches. The DNA for the CDR3 is TGTGCCAGCAGTGAAGAGACAGGGAGCACAGATACGCAGTATTTT. Protein: CASSEETGSTDTQYF.

The sample holds a few counts of this clonotype. The chain carries TRBV7-2 and TRBJ2-2; D tentatively fits TRBD1 or TRBD2 (5 bases each). V lost 4 bases and J lost 6, with 21 bases in between. This CDR3 has 17 residues. The germline gives CDR1 SGHTA, CDR2 FQGNSA. In DNA form, the CDR3 reads TGTGCCAGCAGCTACGGGACCGAGGGTACTCGGGCCGGGGAGCTGTTTTTT. This translates into CASSYGTEGTRAGELFF.

The rearrangement joins TRBV29-1 to TRBJ1-2; no clear D. The CDR3 is made up of 14 amino acids. The germline V and J ends were trimmed by 2 bases and 7 bases, with 17 bases remaining between them. Germline CDR1 SQVTM, CDR2 ANQGSEA. The CDR3 region is CSVEFLDTRRGYTF. The DNA for the CDR3 is TGCAGCGTTGAATTCCTCGATACCAGGCGTGGCTACACCTTC.

The chain carries TRBV6-1 and TRBJ2-7, with 7 bases aligning to TRBD1. Trimming cost V 4 bases and J 2 bases; bases outside gene matches: 5. This CDR3 region has 14 residues. Germline V lookup: CDR1 MNHNS, CDR2 SASEGT. As DNA, the CDR3 is TGTGCCAGCAGTGGCAGGGACAGCACCTACGAGCAGTACTTC. Its protein is CASSGRDSTYEQYF.

In its sample, this clonotype is large (0.1 to 1%). The rearrangement joins TRBV7-8 to TRBJ2-1; tentative D call: TRBD1 (5 bases). The V end was cut by 0 bases, the J end by 0 bases, with 21 bases between. The CDR3 runs 20 residues. Per the germline V gene, CDR1 is SGHVS and CDR2 is FQNEAQ. The CDR3 coding sequence is TGTGCCAGCAGCTTAGCGCAGGGTTACTCCCGATCAAGCTCCTACAATGAGCAGTTCTTC. The encoded protein is CASSLAQGYSRSSSYNEQFF.

In its sample, this clonotype was seen once. This rearrangement joins TRBV20-1 to TRBJ2-7; D is undetermined. Germline loops: CDR1 DFQATT, CDR2 SNEGSKA (reference sequence). There are 13 residues in the CDR3. V was clipped by 3 bases and J by 9 bases, with 18 bases between them. The chain's CDR3 is CSASRQKPYLQYF. CDR3 nucleotide sequence: TGCAGTGCTAGTAGGCAAAAACCCTACTTGCAGTACTTC.

This clonotype was found many times. V gene TRBV12-3 or TRBV12-4 combines with J gene TRBJ2-1; D remains unclear. This CDR3 comprises 14 residues. V was cut by 5 bases and J by 8 bases, with 16 bases left in between. CDR3 residues: CASSLSPQAYEQFF. CDR3 coding DNA: TGTGCCAGCAGTCTTTCCCCCCAGGCCTATGAGCAGTTCTTC.

The chain links TRBV7-2 to TRBJ2-3, with D perhaps TRBD2 (7 bases). V lost 0 bases and J 0 bases, leaving 13 bases between the germline ends. CDR1 and CDR2 from the germline V gene are SGHTA and FQGNSA. The CDR3 is made up of 17 amino acids. CDR3 sequence reads: CASSLAAGGPSTDTQYF. The CDR3, as DNA: TGTGCCAGCAGCTTAGCGGCCGGGGGGCCCAGCACAGATACGCAGTATTTT.

There are many counts of this clonotype. J is TRBJ2-3 and V is TRBV10-3; the match to TRBD2 covers 8 bases. Trimming removed 2 bases from V and 3 bases from J; junction bases left unmatched: 7. CDR1 ENHRY and CDR2 SYGVKD come from the germline V gene. The CDR3 totals 16 residues. The CDR3, as DNA: TGTGCCATCAGTGAGCCTAATAGCGGGGCGACAGATACGCAGTATTTT. This sequence encodes CAISEPNSGATDTQYF.

The chain couples TRBV27 to TRBJ1-2, with D perhaps matching TRBD1 (6 bases). The CDR3 covers 15 residues. The V end lost 4 bases, the J end lost 4 bases, and 16 bases lay between the germline ends. Germline CDR1 is MNHEY and CDR2 is SMNVEV (reference sequence). The CDR3 reads CASSSPSDSFYGYTF. Here the CDR3 DNA reads TGTGCCAGCAGTTCCCCCTCGGACAGCTTCTATGGCTACACCTTC.

This clonotype was seen many times. The chain carries TRBV7-8 and TRBJ2-7; D uncertain. Trimming shortened V by 1 base and J by 1 base, and 11 bases separated the two germline ends. This CDR3 region has 15 residues. The germline V gene has CDR1 SGHVS and CDR2 FQNEAQ. The CDR3 DNA sequence: TGTGCCAGCAGCTTAGAGCTTCCTCCATCCTACGAGCAGTACTTC. Its protein is CASSLELPPSYEQYF.

This clonotype was detected only a few times. The rearrangement links TRBV6-6 to TRBJ1-2; no firm D call. Germline assignment: CDR1 MNHNY and CDR2 SVGAGI (reference sequence). Trimming stripped 2 bases from V and 2 bases from J, with 12 bases between. The CDR3 is 15 residues long. This chain's CDR3 is CASSYGGGLNYGYTF. CDR3 coding DNA: TGTGCCAGCAGTTACGGTGGAGGGTTGAACTATGGCTACACCTTC.

This clonotype was counted many times. This rearrangement joins TRBV28 to TRBJ2-5; TRBD2 matches 12 bases. CDR3 length equals 16 residues. V was pared by 2 bases and J by 2 bases, with 3 bases of the junction left unmatched. The germline CDR1 and CDR2 sequences are MDHEN and SYDVKM. This CDR3 reads CASSLETSGGQETQYF. The CDR3 DNA follows: TGTGCCAGCAGTTTAGAGACTAGCGGGGGACAAGAGACCCAGTACTTC.

The chain has TRBV12-3 or TRBV12-4 and TRBJ2-1; D gene ambiguous. CDR3 length: 12 amino acids. V was pared by 3 bases and J by 7 bases, with 7 bases between. The CDR3 reads CASSFGFNEQFF. Written as DNA, the CDR3 is TGTGCCAGCAGTTTCGGTTTTAATGAGCAGTTCTTC.

This clonotype was seen a handful of times. In nucleotides, the CDR3 is TGTGCCAGCAGTTTATCCCCCCAAACAGATACGCAGTATTTT. It translates to CASSLSPQTDTQYF. The chain employs TRBV27 and TRBJ2-3; D not certain. There are 14 residues in the CDR3. Trimming left V 0 bases short and J 3 bases short, with 7 bases between. Germline CDR1 is MNHEY and CDR2 is SMNVEV (reference sequence).